Listed below are T cell receptor beta chains from one sample, sequenced in a study of regulatory T cells in long-lasting Graves disease. Using its own MiXCR run on the multiplex PCR reads, TCRdb lists one record per CDR3 protein. The repertoire holds roughly 490,000 distinct CDR3 sequences, with around a fifth as singletons. The specimen comprised peripheral blood mononuclear cells (PBMCs), sampled when the disease was refractory, from a patient treated with antithyroid drugs. The origin of the receptors is a female donor with Graves disease. Both conserved end residues are part of each CDR3. A D gene is named only where the DNA matches it firmly. A row's size may be missing; if present it is once, few, many or a size class.

TRBJ2-2 . TRBV19 few CASSIRGPNTGELFF TGTGCCAGTAGTATCAGGGGCCCGAACACCGGGGAGCTGTTTTTT
TRBJ1-2 TRBD1 TRBV7-3 . CASGLGTGDYGYTF TGTGCCAGCGGCTTAGGGACAGGGGACTATGGCTACACCTTC
TRBJ2-2 . TRBV9 . CASSYTEVRELFF TGTGCCAGCAGCTATACTGAGGTCCGGGAGCTGTTTTTT
TRBJ1-1 . TRBV6-1 many CASNRDTEAFF TGTGCCAGCAACAGGGACACTGAAGCTTTCTTT
TRBJ2-4 TRBD2 TRBV2 . CASRGTPPGGAKNIQYF TGTGCCAGCCGTGGGACTCCACCCGGGGGGGCCAAAAACATTCAGTACTTC
TRBJ1-6 . TRBV7-3 few CASSLRGGLKDNSPLHF TGTGCCAGCAGCTTAAGGGGGGGCCTCAAAGATAATTCACCCCTCCACTTT
TRBJ2-5 TRBD2 TRBV6-1 . CASSQGTGTSAEETQYF TGTGCCAGCAGTCAGGGGACCGGGACTAGCGCTGAAGAGACCCAGTACTTC
TRBJ2-3 TRBD1 TRBV15 . CATSRRQGTDTQYF TGTGCCACCAGCAGGAGACAGGGGACAGATACGCAGTATTTT
TRBJ2-7 . TRBV28 . CASSGTEGFFAEQYF TGTGCCAGCAGCGGGACCGAGGGGTTCTTCGCCGAGCAGTACTTC
TRBJ1-5 TRBD1 TRBV4-1 . CASSRTGTGGRGNQPQHF TGCGCCAGCAGCCGTACCGGGACAGGGGGCAGAGGCAATCAGCCCCAGCATTTT
TRBJ2-7 . TRBV7-9 many CASSFRGPPYEQYF TGTGCCAGCAGCTTTAGGGGACCGCCCTACGAGCAGTACTTC
TRBJ1-1 . TRBV7-8 few CALGGRTTEAFF TGTGCCCTAGGGGGAAGGACCACTGAAGCTTTCTTT
TRBJ2-5 . TRBV5-1 . CASSFGPSQETQYF TGCGCCAGCAGCTTTGGGCCCTCCCAAGAGACCCAGTACTTC
TRBJ1-4 . TRBV9 . CASSVGLSPTNEKLFF TGTGCCAGCAGCGTAGGTCTTTCCCCAACTAATGAAAAACTGTTTTTT
TRBJ1-5 . TRBV7-3 many CASSSPFSSPQHF TGTGCCAGCAGCTCCCCTTTTAGCAGTCCCCAGCATTTT
TRBJ2-7 . TRBV10-3 many CAIESHGSKGEQYF TGTGCCATCGAGAGTCACGGGAGCAAAGGCGAGCAGTACTTC
TRBJ2-2 . TRBV7-2 . CASSPTGFTGELFF TGTGCCAGCAGCCCGACTGGGTTCACCGGGGAGCTGTTTTTT
TRBJ2-7 TRBD1 TRBV20-1 . CSARGWDSRSGEQYF TGCAGTGCTAGAGGCTGGGACAGTCGCTCGGGGGAGCAGTACTTC
TRBJ1-5 TRBD1 TRBV30 . CAWAADRGNQPQHF TGTGCCTGGGCCGCCGACAGGGGAAATCAGCCCCAGCATTTT
TRBJ2-2 . TRBV6-5 . CASSYSMRTDNTGELFF TGTGCCAGCAGTTACTCGATGAGGACAGACAACACCGGGGAGCTGTTTTTT
TRBJ1-2 . TRBV12-3/TRBV12-4 many CASSSPLGVSGYTF TGTGCCAGCAGTTCACCTCTGGGAGTCAGTGGCTACACCTTC
TRBJ1-1 TRBD1 TRBV28 many CASSFGTGDTEAFF TGTGCCAGCAGTTTCGGGACAGGGGACACTGAAGCTTTCTTT
TRBJ2-7 TRBD1 TRBV6-2/TRBV6-3 many CASSPGQGVQYF TGTGCCAGCAGTCCGGGACAGGGAGTTCAGTACTTC
TRBJ2-7 TRBD1 TRBV28 many CASSPPHWDRDEQYF TGTGCCAGCAGTCCCCCACACTGGGACAGGGACGAGCAGTACTTC
TRBJ1-1 . TRBV19 many CASSNTRETEAFF TGTGCCAGTAGTAACACCAGGGAAACTGAAGCTTTCTTT
TRBJ1-4 . TRBV6-1 . CASTYRGIYWDEKLFF TGTGCCAGCACCTATCGGGGGATTTATTGGGATGAAAAACTGTTTTTT
TRBJ2-1 . TRBV2 . CASSSTTWNNEQFF TGTGCCAGCAGTAGCACTACATGGAACAATGAGCAGTTCTTC
TRBJ1-2 . TRBV6-1 . CAGSEFAHRDYGYTF TGTGCCGGCAGTGAATTCGCCCACAGGGACTATGGCTACACCTTC
TRBJ1-2 . TRBV12-5 many CASGLGNYGYTF TGTGCTAGTGGTCTGGGAAACTATGGCTACACCTTC
TRBJ2-5 . TRBV12-3/TRBV12-4 . CATAGQETQYF TGTGCCACTGCAGGGCAAGAGACCCAGTACTTC
TRBJ2-2 . TRBV6-1 few CASSRIRDFTNTGELFF TGTGCCAGCAGTCGAATCCGGGACTTCACTAACACCGGGGAGCTGTTTTTT
TRBJ2-2 TRBD1 TRBV27 few CASGLDRGFTNTGELFF TGTGCCAGCGGACTGGACAGGGGTTTTACTAACACCGGGGAGCTGTTTTTT
TRBJ2-7 . TRBV20-1 few CSARGGPGLGGGEQYF TGCAGTGCTAGAGGTGGCCCGGGACTGGGAGGGGGCGAGCAGTACTTC
TRBJ2-7 . TRBV24-1 few CATSNTGPSYEQYF TGTGCCACCAGTAATACAGGCCCTTCCTACGAGCAGTACTTC
TRBJ2-5 . TRBV7-2 few CASSLVTQGRETQYF TGTGCCAGCAGCTTAGTAACCCAGGGTAGGGAGACCCAGTACTTC
TRBJ1-4 . TRBV28 . CASSRYLGGREKLFF TGTGCCAGCAGTCGCTATCTGGGAGGGCGTGAAAAACTGTTTTTT
TRBJ1-2 . TRBV30 . CAWSVTDYYGYTF TGTGCCTGGAGTGTCACAGATTACTATGGCTACACCTTC
TRBJ1-1 . TRBV20-1 . CSLGLAPGTEAFF TGCAGCCTTGGCTTGGCCCCGGGAACTGAAGCTTTCTTT
TRBJ1-1 TRBD1 TRBV7-8 few CASSPHRTGANTEAFF TGTGCCAGCAGCCCCCATCGGACAGGGGCGAACACTGAAGCTTTCTTT
TRBJ1-2 TRBD1 TRBV14 few CASSPIRQGGYTF TGTGCCAGCAGCCCCATCAGACAGGGAGGCTACACCTTC
TRBJ1-5 . TRBV7-2 many CASSLIIGGDQPQHF TGTGCCAGCAGCTTAATAATCGGGGGGGATCAGCCCCAGCATTTT
TRBJ1-2 TRBD1 TRBV25-1 . CASNLTGVRGYGYTF TGTGCCAGCAACTTGACAGGGGTGAGGGGCTATGGCTACACCTTC
TRBJ1-2 . TRBV5-4 few CASSLLSGDGYTF TGTGCCAGCAGCTTGCTGTCAGGGGACGGCTACACCTTC